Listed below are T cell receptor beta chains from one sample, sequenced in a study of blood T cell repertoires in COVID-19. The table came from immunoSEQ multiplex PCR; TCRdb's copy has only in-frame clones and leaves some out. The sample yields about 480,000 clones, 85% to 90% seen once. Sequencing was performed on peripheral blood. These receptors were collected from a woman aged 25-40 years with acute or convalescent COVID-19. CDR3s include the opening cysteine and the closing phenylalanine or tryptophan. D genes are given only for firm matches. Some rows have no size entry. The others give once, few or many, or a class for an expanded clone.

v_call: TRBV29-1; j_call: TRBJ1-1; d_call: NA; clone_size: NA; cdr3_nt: TGCAGCGAGAAAGGTACAGCTGAAGCTTTCTTT; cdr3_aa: CSEKGTAEAFF
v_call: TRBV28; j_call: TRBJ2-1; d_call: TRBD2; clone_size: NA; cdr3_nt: TGTGCCAGCGCTCCCCGCGGGGGGGCCTCCTACAATGAGCAGTTCTTC; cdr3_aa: CASAPRGGASYNEQFF
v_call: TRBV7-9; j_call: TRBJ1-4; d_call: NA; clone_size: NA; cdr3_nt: TGTGCCAGCAGCCCTCCTCGGGGAGGGTCTAGGGAAAAACTGTTTTTT; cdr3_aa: CASSPPRGGSREKLFF
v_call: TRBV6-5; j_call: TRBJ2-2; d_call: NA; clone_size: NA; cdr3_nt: TGTGCCAGCGGGTCACAGGGACACACCGGGGAGCTGTTTTTT; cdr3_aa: CASGSQGHTGELFF
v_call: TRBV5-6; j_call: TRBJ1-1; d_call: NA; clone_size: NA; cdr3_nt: TGTGCCAGCAGCGAAATCGAGAGGGACACTGAAGCTTTCTTT; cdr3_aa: CASSEIERDTEAFF
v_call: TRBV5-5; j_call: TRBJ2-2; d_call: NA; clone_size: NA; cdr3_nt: TGTGCCAGCAGCTTCAGGGGGGCCGGGGAGCTGTTTTTT; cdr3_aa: CASSFRGAGELFF
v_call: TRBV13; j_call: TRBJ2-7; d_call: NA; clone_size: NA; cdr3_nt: TGTGCCAGCAGCTTAGTTGGGTTGGAGGAGCAGTACTTC; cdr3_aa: CASSLVGLEEQYF
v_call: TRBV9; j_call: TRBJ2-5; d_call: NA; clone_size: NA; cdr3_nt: TGTGCCAGCAGCCCCCGGACACCTGAACAAGAGACCCAGTACTTC; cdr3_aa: CASSPRTPEQETQYF
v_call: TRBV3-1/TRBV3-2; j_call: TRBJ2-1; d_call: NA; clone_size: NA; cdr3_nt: TGTGCCAGCAGCCAAGTTCGAGACAGACACAATGAGCAGTTCTTC; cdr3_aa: CASSQVRDRHNEQFF
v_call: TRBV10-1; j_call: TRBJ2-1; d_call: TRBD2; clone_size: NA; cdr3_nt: TGCGCCAGCGGCAAAGAGCGGGGGGCCTACAATGAGCAGTTCTTC; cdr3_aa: CASGKERGAYNEQFF
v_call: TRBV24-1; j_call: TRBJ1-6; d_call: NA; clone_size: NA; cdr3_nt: TGTGCCACCAGTGATGGGGGACACCCTAATTCACCCCTCCACTTT; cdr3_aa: CATSDGGHPNSPLHF
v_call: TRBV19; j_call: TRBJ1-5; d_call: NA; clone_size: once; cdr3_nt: TGTGCCACCCGGACGGGAAATCAGCCCCAGCATTTT; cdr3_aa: CATRTGNQPQHF
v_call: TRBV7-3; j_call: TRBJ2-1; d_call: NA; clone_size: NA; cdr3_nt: TGTGCCAGCAGCTTAATCCCCTCCCCGAGCCCTCGTCCCTACAATGAGCAGTTCTTC; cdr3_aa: CASSLIPSPSPRPYNEQFF
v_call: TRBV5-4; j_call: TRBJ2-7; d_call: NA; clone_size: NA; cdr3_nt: TGTGCCAGCAGCTTCTCTCCAGGGAAGTACGAGCAGTACTTC; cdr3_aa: CASSFSPGKYEQYF
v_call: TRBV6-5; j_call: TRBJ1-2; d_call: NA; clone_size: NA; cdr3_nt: TGTGCCAGCAGTCGGACAGTGAACTATGGCTACACCTTC; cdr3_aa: CASSRTVNYGYTF
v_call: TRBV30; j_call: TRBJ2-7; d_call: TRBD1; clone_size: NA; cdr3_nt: TGTGCCTGGAGTCGGACAGGGGGCTTATACGAGCAGTACTTC; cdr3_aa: CAWSRTGGLYEQYF
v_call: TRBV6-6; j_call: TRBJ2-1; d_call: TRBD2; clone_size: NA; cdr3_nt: TGTGCCAGCAGTTACTCGGGCGGGGGGGACAATGAGCAGTTCTTC; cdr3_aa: CASSYSGGGDNEQFF
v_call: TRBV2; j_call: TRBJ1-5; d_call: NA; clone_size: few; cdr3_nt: TGTGCCAGCAGTGAAGGTGGTAGTGGCGGGAATCAGCCCCAGCATTTT; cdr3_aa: CASSEGGSGGNQPQHF
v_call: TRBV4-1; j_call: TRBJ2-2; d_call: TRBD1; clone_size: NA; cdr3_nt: TGCGCCAGCAGCTTAGGACAGGGGGCCTCCGGGGAGCTGTTTTTT; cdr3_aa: CASSLGQGASGELFF
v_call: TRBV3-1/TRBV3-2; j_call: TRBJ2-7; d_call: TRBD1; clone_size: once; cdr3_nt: TGTGCCAGCAGCCCGGACAGGGGTTACGAGCAGTACTTC; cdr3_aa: CASSPDRGYEQYF
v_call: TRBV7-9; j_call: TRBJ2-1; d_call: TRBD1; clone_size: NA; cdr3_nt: TGTGCCAGCAGCCCCGGACAGGGGGGAAATGAGCAGTTCTTC; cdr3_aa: CASSPGQGGNEQFF
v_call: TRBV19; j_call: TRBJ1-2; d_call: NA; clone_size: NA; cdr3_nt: TGTGCCAGTAGTCCCCTCGGTCCGGGACATAACTATGGCTACACCTTC; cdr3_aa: CASSPLGPGHNYGYTF
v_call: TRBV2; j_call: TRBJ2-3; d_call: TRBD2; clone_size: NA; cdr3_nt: TGTGCCAGCATCCTGACTAGCGGCCATTCTAGCACAGATACGCAGTATTTT; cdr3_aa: CASILTSGHSSTDTQYF
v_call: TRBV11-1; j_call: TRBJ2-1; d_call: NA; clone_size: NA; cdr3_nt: TGTGCCAGCAGCTTAAAGTGGGGCCCCTACAATGAGCAGTTCTTC; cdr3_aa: CASSLKWGPYNEQFF
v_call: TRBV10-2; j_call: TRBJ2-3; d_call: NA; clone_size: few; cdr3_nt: TGCGCCAGCAGCGAAGCGGATACGCAGTATTTT; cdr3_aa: CASSEADTQYF
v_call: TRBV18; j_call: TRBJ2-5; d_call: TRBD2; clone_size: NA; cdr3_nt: TGTGCCAGCTCACGAGGACTAGCGCAAGAGACCCAGTACTTC; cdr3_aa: CASSRGLAQETQYF
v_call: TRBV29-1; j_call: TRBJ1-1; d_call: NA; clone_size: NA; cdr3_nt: TGCAGCGTTGGTCAAACAGGATCTACTGAAGCTTTCTTT; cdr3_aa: CSVGQTGSTEAFF
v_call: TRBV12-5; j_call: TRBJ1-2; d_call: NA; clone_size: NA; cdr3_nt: TGTGCTAGTGGTTTTCTCCCAGGGGAGAGTGGCTACACCTTC; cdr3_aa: CASGFLPGESGYTF
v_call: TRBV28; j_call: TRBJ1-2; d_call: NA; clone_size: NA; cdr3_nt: TGTGCCAGCAGTTTCTACAGGGCCCACTATGGCTACACCTTC; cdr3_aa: CASSFYRAHYGYTF
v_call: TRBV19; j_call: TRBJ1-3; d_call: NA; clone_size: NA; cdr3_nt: TGTGCCCGAGGGGGGGCTTGCAGGAACTGTTTCTCTGGAAACACCATATATTTT; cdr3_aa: CARGGACRNCFSGNTIYF
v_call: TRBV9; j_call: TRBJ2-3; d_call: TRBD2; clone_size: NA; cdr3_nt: TGTGCCAGCAGCGTTGGGACGGGGGGGGATACGCAGTATTTT; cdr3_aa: CASSVGTGGDTQYF
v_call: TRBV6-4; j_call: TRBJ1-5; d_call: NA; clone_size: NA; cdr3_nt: TGTGCCAGCAGTCGTGACGGGAATCAGCCCCAGCATTTT; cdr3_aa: CASSRDGNQPQHF
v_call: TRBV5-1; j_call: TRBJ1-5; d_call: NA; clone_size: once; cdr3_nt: TGCGCCAGCAGCCTTACCGGTACGGATCAGCCCCAGCATTTT; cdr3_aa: CASSLTGTDQPQHF
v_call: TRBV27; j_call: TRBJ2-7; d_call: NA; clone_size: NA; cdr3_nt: TGTGCCAGCAGTTCCCGGGACACTGTCTACGAGCAGTACTTC; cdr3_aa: CASSSRDTVYEQYF
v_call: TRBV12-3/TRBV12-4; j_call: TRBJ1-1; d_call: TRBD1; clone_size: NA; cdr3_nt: TGTGCCAGCAGTTCAGACAGGGTGGGAGCTTTCTTT; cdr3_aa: CASSSDRVGAFF
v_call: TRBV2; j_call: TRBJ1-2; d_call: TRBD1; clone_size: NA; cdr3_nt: TGTGCCAGCAGTCGACAGGGAAACTATGGCTACACCTTC; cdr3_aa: CASSRQGNYGYTF
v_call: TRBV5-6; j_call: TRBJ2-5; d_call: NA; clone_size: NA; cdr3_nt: TGTGCCAGCAGCCGCCAGCGACTAGTAGAGACCCAGTACTTC; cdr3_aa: CASSRQRLVETQYF
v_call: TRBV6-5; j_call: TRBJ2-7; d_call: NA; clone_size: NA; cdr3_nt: TGTGCCAGCCGGGGATCCCCCTACGAGCAGTACTTC; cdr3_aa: CASRGSPYEQYF
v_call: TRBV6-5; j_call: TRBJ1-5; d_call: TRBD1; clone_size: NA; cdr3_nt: TGTGCCAGCAGGAAGGACAGGTCTAGCAATCAGCCCCAGCATTTT; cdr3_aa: CASRKDRSSNQPQHF
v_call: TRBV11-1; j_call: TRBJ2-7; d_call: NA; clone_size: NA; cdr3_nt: TGTGCCAGCAGCTTAGATCGGGTTTCCTACGAGCAGTACTTC; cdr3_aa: CASSLDRVSYEQYF
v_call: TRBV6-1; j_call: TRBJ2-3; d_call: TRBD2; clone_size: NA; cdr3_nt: TGTGCCAGCAGTGAATGGGGGACTAGAGATACGCAGTATTTT; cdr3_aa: CASSEWGTRDTQYF
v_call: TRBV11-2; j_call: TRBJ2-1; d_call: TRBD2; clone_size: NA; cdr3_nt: TGTGCCGAGGAACCGCGGGGGGGCAATGAGCAGTTCTTC; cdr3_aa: CAEEPRGGNEQFF
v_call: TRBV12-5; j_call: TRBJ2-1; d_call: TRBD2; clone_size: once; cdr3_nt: TGTGCTAGTGGTTCCCGCTCGTCGTTTTCTAGCGGGGCGAACAATGAGCAGTTCTTC; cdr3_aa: CASGSRSSFSSGANNEQFF
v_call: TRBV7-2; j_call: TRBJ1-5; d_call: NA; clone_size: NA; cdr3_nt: TGTGCCAGCAGCTTAGATCAACGGGGGGCTCAGCCCCAGCATTTT; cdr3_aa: CASSLDQRGAQPQHF
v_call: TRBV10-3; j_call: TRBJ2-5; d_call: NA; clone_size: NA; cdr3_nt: TGTGCCATCAGTGAATCCCCAGGTGAAGAGACCCAGTACTTC; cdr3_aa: CAISESPGEETQYF
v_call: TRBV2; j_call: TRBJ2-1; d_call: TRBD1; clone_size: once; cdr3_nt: TGTGCCAGCAGGAGGCGGGGGGTGTCCTCCTGGACAGGGGGCGGCTACAATGAGCAGTTCTTC; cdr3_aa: CASRRRGVSSWTGGGYNEQFF
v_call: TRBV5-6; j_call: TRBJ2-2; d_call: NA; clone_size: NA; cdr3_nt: TGTGCCAGCAGCTTGGGGCGAGGGACCGGGGAGCTGTTTTTT; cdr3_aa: CASSLGRGTGELFF
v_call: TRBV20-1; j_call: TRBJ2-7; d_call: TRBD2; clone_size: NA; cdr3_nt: TGCAGTGCTAGTAGGTCTAGCGGGAACGAGCAGTACTTC; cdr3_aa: CSASRSSGNEQYF
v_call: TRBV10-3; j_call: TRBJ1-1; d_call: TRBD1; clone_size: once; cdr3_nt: TGTGCCATCAGTGAATACAGGGGGAACACTGAAGCTTTCTTT; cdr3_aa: CAISEYRGNTEAFF
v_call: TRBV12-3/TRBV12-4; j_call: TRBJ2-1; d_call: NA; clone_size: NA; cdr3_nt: TGTGCCAGCAGTTGGGGGGGGCTAGATGAGCAGTTCTTC; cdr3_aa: CASSWGGLDEQFF
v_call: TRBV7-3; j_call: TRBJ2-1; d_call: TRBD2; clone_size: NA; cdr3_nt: TGTGCCAGCAGCTTCGGGACTAGCTATGAGCAGTTCTTC; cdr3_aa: CASSFGTSYEQFF
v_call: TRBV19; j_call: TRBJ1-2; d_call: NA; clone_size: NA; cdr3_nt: TGTGCCAGTAGTATAGGAACAGACAACTATGGCTACACCTTC; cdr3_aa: CASSIGTDNYGYTF
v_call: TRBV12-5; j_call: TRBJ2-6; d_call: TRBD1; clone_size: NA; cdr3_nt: TGTGCTAGTGGTTTTACAGGGGGGAGAACTGGGGCCAACGTCCTGACTTTC; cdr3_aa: CASGFTGGRTGANVLTF
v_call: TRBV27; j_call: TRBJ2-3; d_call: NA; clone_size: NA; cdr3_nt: TGTGCCAGCAGCTATGGACAGTCGAATACGCAGTATTTT; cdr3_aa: CASSYGQSNTQYF